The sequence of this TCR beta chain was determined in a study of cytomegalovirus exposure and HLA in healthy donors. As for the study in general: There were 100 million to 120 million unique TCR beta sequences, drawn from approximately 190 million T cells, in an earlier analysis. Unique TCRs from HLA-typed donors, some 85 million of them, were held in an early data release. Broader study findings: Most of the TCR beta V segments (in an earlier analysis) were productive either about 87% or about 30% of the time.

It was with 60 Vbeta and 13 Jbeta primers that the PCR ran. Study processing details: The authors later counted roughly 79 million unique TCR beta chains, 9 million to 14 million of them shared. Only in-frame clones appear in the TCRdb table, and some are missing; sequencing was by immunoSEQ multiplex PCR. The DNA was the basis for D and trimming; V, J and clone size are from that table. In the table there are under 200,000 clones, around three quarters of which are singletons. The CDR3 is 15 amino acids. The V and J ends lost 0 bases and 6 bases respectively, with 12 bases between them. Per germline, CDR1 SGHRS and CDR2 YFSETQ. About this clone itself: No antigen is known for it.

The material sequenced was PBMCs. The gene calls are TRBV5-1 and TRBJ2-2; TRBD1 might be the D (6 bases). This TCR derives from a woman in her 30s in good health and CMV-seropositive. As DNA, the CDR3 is TGCGCCAGCAGCTTGGGCAGGGGCTCGGCCGGGGAGCTGTTTTTT. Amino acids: CASSLGRGSAGELFF.